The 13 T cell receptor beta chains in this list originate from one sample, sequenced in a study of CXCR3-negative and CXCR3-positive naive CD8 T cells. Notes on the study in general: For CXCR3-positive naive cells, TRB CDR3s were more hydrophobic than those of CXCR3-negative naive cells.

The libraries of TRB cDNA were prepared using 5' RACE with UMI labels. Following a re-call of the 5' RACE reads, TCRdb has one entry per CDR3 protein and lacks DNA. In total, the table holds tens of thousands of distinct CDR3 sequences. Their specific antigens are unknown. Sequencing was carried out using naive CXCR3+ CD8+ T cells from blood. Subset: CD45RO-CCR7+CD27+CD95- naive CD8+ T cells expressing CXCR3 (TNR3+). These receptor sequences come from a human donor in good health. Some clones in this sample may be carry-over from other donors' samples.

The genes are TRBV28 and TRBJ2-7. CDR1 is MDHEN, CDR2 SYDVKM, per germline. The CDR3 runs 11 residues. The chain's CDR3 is CATALGHEQYF.

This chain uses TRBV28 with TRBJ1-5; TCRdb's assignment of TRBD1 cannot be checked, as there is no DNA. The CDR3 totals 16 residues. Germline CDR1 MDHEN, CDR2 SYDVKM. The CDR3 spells CASSFLARWIGQPQHF. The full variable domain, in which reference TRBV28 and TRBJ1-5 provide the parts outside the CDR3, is DVKVTQSSRYLVKRTGEKVFLECVQDMDHENMFWYRQDPGLGLRLIYFSYDVKMKEKGDIPEGYSVSREKKERFSLILESASTNQTSMYLCASSFLARWIGQPQHFGDGTRLSIL.

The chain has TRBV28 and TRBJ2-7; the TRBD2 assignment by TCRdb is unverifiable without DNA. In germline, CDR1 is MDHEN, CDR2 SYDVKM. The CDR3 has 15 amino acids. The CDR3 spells CASSLWASETYEQYF.

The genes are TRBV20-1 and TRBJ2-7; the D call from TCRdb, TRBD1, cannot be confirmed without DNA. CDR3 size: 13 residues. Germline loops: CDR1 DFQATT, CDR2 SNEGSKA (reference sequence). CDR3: CSARDSRDYEQYF.

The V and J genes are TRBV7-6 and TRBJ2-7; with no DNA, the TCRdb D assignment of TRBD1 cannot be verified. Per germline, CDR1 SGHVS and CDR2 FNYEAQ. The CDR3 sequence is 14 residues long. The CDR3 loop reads CASSSTGQVYEQYF.

The CDR3 here is CASSQEVAPDKTYGYTF. This chain joins TRBV4-3 and TRBJ1-2; the D call of TRBD1 rests on TCRdb alone, since no DNA is present to check it. The CDR3 is made up of 17 amino acids. CDR1 and CDR2 (germline): LGHNA, YSLEER.

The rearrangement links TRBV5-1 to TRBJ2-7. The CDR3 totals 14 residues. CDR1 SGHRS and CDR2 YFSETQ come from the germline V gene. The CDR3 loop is CASSLLGVSYEQYF.

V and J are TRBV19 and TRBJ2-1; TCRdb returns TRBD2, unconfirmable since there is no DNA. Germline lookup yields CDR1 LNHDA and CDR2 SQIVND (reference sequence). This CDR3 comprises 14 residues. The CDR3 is CARILAGDLNEQFF. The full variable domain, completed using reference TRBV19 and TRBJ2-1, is DGGITQSPKYLFRKEGQNVTLSCEQNLNHDAMYWYRQDPGQGLRLIYYSQIVNDFQKGDIAEGYSVSREKKESFPLTVTSAQKNPTAFYLCARILAGDLNEQFFGPGTRLTVL.

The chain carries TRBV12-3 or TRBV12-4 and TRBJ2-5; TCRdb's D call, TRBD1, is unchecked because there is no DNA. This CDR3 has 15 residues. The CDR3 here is CASRYHRDYQETQYF.

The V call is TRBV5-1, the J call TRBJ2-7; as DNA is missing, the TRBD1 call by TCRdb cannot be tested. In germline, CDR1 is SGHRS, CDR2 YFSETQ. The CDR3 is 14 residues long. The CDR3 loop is CASSLDPGSSEQYF.

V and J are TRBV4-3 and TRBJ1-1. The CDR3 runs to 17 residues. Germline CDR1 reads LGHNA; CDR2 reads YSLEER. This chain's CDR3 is CASSQDLFRVRNTEAFF.

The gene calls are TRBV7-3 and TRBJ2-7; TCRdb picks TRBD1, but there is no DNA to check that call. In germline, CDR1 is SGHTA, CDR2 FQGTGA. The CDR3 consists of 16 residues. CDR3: CASSRLTTGQSYEQYF.

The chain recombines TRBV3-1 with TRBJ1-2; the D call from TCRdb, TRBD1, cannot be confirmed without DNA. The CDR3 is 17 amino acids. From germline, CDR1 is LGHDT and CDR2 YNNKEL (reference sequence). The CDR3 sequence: CASSQQAEGTGIYGYTF.